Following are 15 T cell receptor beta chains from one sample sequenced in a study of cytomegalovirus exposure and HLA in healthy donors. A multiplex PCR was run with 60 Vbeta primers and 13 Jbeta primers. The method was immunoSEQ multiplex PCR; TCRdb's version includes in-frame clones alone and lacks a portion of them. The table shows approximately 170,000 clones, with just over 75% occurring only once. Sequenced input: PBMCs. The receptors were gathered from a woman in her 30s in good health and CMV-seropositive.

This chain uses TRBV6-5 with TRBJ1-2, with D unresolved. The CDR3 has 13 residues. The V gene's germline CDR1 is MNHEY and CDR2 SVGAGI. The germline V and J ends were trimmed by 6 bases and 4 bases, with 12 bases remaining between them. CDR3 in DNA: TGTGCCAGCAGCGGCGGAAATTCCTATGGCTACACCTTC. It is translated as CASSGGNSYGYTF.

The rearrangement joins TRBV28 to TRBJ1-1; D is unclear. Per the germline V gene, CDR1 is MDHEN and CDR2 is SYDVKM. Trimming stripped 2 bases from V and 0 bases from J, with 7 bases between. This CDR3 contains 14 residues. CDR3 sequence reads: CASSLGGLNTEAFF. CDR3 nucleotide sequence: TGTGCCAGCAGTTTAGGCGGTCTGAACACTGAAGCTTTCTTT.

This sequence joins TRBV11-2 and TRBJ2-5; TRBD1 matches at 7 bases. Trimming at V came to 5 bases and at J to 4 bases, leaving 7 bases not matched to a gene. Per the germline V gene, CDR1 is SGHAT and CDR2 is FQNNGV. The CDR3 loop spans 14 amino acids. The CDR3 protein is CASSTQGIGETQYF. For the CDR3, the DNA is TGTGCCAGCAGCACACAGGGGATCGGAGAGACCCAGTACTTC.

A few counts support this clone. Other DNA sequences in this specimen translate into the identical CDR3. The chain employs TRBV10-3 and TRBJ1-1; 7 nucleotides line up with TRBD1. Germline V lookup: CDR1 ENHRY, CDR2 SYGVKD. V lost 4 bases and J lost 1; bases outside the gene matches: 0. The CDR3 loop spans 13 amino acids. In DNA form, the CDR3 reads TGTGCCATCAGTGGGACAGGGAACACTGAAGCTTTCTTT. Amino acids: CAISGTGNTEAFF.

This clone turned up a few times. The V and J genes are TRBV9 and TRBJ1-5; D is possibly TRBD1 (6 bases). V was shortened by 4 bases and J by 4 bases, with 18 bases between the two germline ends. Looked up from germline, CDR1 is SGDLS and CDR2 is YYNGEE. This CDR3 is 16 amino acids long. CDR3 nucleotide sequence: TGTGCCAGCAGCCCCGGGGACAACCCCTCTAATCAGCCCCAGCATTTT. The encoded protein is CASSPGDNPSNQPQHF.

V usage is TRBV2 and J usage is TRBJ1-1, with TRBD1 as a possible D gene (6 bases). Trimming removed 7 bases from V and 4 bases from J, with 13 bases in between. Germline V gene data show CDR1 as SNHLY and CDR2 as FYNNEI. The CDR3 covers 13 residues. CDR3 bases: TGTGCCAGCACCCAAGGGGGAATCACTGAAGCTTTCTTT. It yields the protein CASTQGGITEAFF.

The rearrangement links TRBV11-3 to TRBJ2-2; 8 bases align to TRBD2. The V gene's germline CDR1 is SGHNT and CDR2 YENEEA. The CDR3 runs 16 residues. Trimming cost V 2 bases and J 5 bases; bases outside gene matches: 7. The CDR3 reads CASSLQKGLGTGELFF. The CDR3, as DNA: TGTGCCAGCAGCTTACAGAAGGGACTAGGAACCGGGGAGCTGTTTTTT.

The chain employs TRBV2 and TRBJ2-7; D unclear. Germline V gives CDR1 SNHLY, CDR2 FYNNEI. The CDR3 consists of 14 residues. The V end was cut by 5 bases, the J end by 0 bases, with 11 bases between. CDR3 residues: CASSFSPSSYEQYF. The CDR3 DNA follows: TGTGCCAGCAGTTTCTCTCCGAGCTCCTACGAGCAGTACTTC.

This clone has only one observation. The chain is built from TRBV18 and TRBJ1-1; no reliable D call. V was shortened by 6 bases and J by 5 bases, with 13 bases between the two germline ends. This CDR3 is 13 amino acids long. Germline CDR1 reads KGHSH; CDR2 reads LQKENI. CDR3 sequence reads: CASSQEGGTEAFF. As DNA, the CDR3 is TGTGCCAGCTCGCAGGAAGGAGGGACTGAAGCTTTCTTT. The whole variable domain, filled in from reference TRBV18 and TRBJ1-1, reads NAGVMQNPRHLVRRRGQEARLRCSPMKGHSHVYWYRQLPEEGLKFMVYLQKENIIDESGMPKERFSAEFPKEGPSILRIQQVVRGDSAAYFCASSQEGGTEAFFGQGTRLTVV.

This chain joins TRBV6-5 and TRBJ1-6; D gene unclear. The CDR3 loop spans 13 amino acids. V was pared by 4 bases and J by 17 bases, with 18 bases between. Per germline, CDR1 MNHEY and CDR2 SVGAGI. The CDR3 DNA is TGTGCCAGCAGTTCCAATCAACAGAACCTGGTCCACTTT. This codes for CASSSNQQNLVHF.

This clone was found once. The CDR3 DNA follows: TGTGCCAGCAGCCACGGGGGGGCCTCAGAGACCCAGTACTTC. This gives the protein CASSHGGASETQYF. The rearrangement joins TRBV7-2 to TRBJ2-5, with TRBD2 identical over 8 bases. CDR1 and CDR2 (germline): SGHTA, FQGNSA. V lost 5 bases and J lost 4; bases outside the gene matches: 6. The CDR3 is 14 residues long.

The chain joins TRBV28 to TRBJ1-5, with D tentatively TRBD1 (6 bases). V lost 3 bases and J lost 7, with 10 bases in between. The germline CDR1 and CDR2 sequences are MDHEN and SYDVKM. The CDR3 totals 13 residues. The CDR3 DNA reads TGTGCCAGCAGTTTCCCGGGACAACAGCCCCAGCATTTT. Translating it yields CASSFPGQQPQHF.

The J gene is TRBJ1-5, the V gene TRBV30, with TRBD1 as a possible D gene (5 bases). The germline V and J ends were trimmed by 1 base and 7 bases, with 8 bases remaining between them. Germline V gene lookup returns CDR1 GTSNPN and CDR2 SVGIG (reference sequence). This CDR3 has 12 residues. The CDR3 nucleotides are TGTGCCTGGAGTGGGACAAAACAGCCCCAGCATTTT. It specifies CAWSGTKQPQHF.

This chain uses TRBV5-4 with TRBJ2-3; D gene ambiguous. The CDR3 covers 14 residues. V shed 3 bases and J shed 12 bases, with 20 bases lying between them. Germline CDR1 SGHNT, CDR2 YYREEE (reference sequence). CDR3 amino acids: CASSSMVTAFEQYF. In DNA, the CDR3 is TGTGCCAGCAGCTCGATGGTTACAGCCTTTGAACAGTATTTT. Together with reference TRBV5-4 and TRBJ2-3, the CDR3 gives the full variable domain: ETGVTQSPTHLIKTRGQQVTLRCSSQSGHNTVSWYQQALGQGPQFIFQYYREEENGRGNFPPRFSGLQFPNYSSELNVNALELDDSALYLCASSSMVTAFEQYFGPGTRLTVL.

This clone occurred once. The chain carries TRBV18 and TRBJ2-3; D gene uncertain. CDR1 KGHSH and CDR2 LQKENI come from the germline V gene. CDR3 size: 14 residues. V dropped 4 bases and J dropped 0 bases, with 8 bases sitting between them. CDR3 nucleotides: TGTGCCAGCTCACTTTCCGGTAGCACAGATACGCAGTATTTT. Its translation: CASSLSGSTDTQYF.